This TCR beta chain was observed in a study of blood T cell repertoires in COVID-19. The overall study: There were acute and convalescent COVID-19 samples, and they came from the United States, Italy and Spain. Sample material is recorded as cDNA or gDNA derived from T cells, B-cell-depleted T cells, or PBMCs.

This CDR3 is 14 amino acids long. Germline assignment: CDR1 ENHRY and CDR2 SYGVKD. The J segment lost 1 base and the V segment lost 3 bases, leaving 1 base of the junction unmatched. In the authors' methods: The authors estimated nucleated cell counts from reference gene primer amplification. The protocol was immunoSEQ multiplex PCR, while the TCRdb copy is restricted to in-frame clones and leaves out a portion. That table is the source of V, J and clone size, and D and trimming were worked out from the DNA. The sample lists tens of thousands of clones, roughly 70% occurring once. The sample was peripheral blood. This TCR derives from a man aged 55 to 69 with acute or convalescent COVID-19. V gene TRBV10-3 combines with J gene TRBJ2-3; TRBD2 agrees at 7 bases. In nucleotides, the CDR3 is TGTGCCATCAGTGATGGGGGGGGCACAGATACGCAGTATTTT. Translating it yields CAISDGGGTDTQYF.